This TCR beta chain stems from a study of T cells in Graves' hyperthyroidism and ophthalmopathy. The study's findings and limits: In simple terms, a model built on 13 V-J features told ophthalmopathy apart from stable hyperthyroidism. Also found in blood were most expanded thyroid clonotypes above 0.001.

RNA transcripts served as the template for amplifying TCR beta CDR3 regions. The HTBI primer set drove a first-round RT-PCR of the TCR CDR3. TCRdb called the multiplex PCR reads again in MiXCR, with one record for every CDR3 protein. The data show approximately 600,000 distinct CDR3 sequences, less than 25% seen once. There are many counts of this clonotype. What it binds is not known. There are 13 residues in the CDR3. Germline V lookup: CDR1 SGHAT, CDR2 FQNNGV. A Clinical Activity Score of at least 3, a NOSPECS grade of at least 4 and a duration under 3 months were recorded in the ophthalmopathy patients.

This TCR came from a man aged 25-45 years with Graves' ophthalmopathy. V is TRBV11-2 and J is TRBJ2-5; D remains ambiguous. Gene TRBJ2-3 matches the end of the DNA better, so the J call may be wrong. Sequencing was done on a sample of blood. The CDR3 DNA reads TGTGCCAGCAGCTTGGACCCGCGTGGTACGCAGTATTTT. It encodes CASSLDPRGTQYF.